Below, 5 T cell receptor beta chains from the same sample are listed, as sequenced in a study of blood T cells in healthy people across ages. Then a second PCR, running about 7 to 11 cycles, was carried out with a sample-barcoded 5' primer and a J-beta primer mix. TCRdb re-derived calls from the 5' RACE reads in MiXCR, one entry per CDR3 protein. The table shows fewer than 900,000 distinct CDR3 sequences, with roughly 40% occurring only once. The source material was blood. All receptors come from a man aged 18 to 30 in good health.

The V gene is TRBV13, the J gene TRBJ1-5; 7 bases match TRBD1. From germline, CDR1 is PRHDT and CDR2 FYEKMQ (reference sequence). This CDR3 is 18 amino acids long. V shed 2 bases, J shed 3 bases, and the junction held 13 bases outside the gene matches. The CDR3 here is CASSLSNRRTGLNQPQHF. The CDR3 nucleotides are TGTGCCAGCAGCTTATCTAACCGACGGACAGGTCTCAATCAGCCCCAGCATTTT.

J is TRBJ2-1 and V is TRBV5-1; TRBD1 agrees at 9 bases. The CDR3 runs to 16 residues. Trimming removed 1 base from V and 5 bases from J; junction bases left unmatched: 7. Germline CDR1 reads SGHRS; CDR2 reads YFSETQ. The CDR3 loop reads CASSLFSGTGNNEQFF. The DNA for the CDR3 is TGCGCCAGCAGCTTGTTCTCCGGGACAGGGAACAATGAGCAGTTCTTC. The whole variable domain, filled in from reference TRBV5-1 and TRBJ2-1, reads KAGVTQTPRYLIKTRGQQVTLSCSPISGHRSVSWYQQTPGQGLQFLFEYFSETQRNKGNFPGRFSGRQFSNSRSEMNVSTLELGDSALYLCASSLFSGTGNNEQFFGPGTRLTVL.

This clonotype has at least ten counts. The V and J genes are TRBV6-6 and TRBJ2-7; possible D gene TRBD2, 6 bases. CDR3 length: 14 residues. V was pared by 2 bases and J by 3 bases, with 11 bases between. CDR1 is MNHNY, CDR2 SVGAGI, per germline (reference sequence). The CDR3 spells CASSYRRDGYEQYF. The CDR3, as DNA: TGTGCCAGCAGTTACCGGAGGGACGGCTACGAGCAGTACTTC.

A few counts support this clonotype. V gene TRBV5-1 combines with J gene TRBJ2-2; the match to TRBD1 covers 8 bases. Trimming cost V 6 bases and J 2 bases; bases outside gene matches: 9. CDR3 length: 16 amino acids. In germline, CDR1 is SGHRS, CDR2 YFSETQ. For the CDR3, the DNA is TGCGCCAGCACCCCAACCGGACAGGGCAACACCGGGGAGCTGTTTTTT. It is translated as CASTPTGQGNTGELFF.

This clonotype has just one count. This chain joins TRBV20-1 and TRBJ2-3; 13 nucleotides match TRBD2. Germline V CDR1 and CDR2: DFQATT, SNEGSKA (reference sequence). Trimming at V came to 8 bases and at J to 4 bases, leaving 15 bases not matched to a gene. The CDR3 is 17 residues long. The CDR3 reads CSSLAGGPVFDPDTQYF. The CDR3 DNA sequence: TGCAGTTCACTAGCGGGGGGGCCTGTTTTCGACCCAGATACGCAGTATTTT.